The TCR beta chain described here comes from a study of vaccination and CD4 T cells after COVID-19. On this clonotype: What it binds is unknown.

The study, taken as a whole, reports: In convalescent patients, a median about 87% of reactive clones appeared only post-vaccination.

Sample treatment: 10-day PBMC culture with coronavirus spike peptide pools or control peptides (ViraFEST assay). CDR3 length equals 19 residues. CDR1 is MDHEN and CDR2 is SYDVKM in the germline V gene. The V and J ends lost 2 bases and 0 bases respectively, with 19 bases between them. The Oncomine TCR Beta short-read assay generated sequence data from the DNA of cultured CD4+ T cells. TCRdb itself ran the PCR reads through MiXCR, one entry per CDR3 protein. Of about 12,000 distinct CDR3 sequences listed, around 61% are singletons. The chain couples TRBV28 to TRBJ2-2, with D perhaps TRBD1 or TRBD2 (5 bases each). The sequencing used CD4+ T cells from blood, cultured in vitro, collected before SARS-CoV-2 vaccination. The TCR sequence derives from a human donor who had recovered from COVID-19. The CDR3 here is CASSLRAGRRSANTGELFF. CDR3 bases: TGTGCCAGCAGTTTAAGGGCAGGGCGGAGGTCCGCGAACACCGGGGAGCTGTTTTTT. Looking up the rest from reference TRBV28 and TRBJ2-2 gives the full variable domain: DVKVTQSSRYLVKRTGEKVFLECVQDMDHENMFWYRQDPGLGLRLIYFSYDVKMKEKGDIPEGYSVSREKKERFSLILESASTNQTSMYLCASSLRAGRRSANTGELFFGEGSRLTVL.